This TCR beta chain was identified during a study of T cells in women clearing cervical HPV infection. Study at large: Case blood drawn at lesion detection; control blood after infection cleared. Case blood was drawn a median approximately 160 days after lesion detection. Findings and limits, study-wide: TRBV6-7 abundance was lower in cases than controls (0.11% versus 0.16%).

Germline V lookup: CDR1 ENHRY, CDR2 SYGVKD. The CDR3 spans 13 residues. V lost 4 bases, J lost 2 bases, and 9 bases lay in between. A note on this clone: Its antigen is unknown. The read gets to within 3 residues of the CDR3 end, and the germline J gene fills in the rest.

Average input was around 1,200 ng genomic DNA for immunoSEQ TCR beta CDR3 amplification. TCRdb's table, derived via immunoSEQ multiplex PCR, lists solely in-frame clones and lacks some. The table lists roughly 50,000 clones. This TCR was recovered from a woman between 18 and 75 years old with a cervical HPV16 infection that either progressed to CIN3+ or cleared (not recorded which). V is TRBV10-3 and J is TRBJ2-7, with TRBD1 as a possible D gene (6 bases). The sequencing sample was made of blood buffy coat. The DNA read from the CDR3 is TGTGCCATCAGTGGGACAGAAACCTACGAG. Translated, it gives CAISGTETYE. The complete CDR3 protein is CAISGTETYEQYF.